The T cell receptor (beta chain) under discussion was sequenced for a study of blood T cell repertoires in COVID-19 (TCRdb year 2020). Regarding the study in general: The collaborator samples originated in the United States, Italy and Spain and spanned the acute and convalescent phases of COVID-19. The material from the prospective study consisted of cDNA or gDNA derived from T cells, B-cell-depleted T cells, or PBMCs. Deeply sampled blood TCRbeta repertoires from subjects exposed to, actively infected with, or recovered from COVID-19 were included in the dataset. A freely available public database, intended as a resource for researchers studying the immune response to SARS-CoV-2, is where the repertoires were released. Samples were obtained from the ongoing ImmuneRACE study (first 160 participants) and from 1,254 subjects provided by 6 global collaborators. Sample metadata almost always included a de-identified subject ID, COVID-19 status, age in years and sex. HLA class I and class II types, where available, came from metadata supplied by the sample provider rather than from assay-based typing. The paper's findings and limits, for the study overall: The amount of clinical and demographic metadata varied by source and participant and was provided uncurated.

TCRbeta CDR3 regions were amplified from genomic DNA by means of the immunoSEQ Assay, a bias-controlled multiplex PCR. The authors' analysis ran thus. Within the assay, amplification of reference gene primers was used to estimate how many nucleated cells each sample contained. To quantify the absolute abundance of each unique TCRbeta CDR3 rearrangement, sequence reads were collapsed and filtered. For each sample, productive Simpson clonality was calculated as the square root of Simpson's diversity index over productive rearrangements. TCRdb mirrors the immuneACCESS table, restricted to in-frame sequences. Some clones are absent from its copies; in checked studies, under half trace to an unresolved V gene, and the reason for the others is unknown. D and trimming come from the DNA, and the V and J calls and clone size come from that table. The sample data list 100,000 to 150,000 clones, and roughly nine tenths of these were observed just once. In total, the top ten clones hold roughly 8% of the sample.

For this clone: Its antigen target is currently unknown. Base-call qualities are not available, and no considerably larger clone is one nucleotide away.

Counted from cysteine to phenylalanine, this CDR3 has 15 amino acids. Only the CDR3 DNA stays, 45 bases, in frame from base 1. CDR1 is given as MDHEN and CDR2 as SYDVKM, both from the germline V gene. V lost 5 bases and J lost 0 bases; the stretch between them is 14 bases long. Samples from volunteer blood donors who had recovered from COVID-19 were contributed by a second Seattle source. Each collaborating institution followed its own protocols to collect whole blood in K2EDTA tubes. For TCRbeta analysis, collaborators shipped samples in one of three forms: frozen whole blood, isolated PBMCs, or DNA extracted from either of those sample types.

This sequence originates from a man between 70 and 80 years old who had recovered from COVID-19. The sequence is built from TRBV28 and TRBJ2-7; the D gene is perhaps TRBD2, from 6 matching bases. What was sequenced was peripheral blood. The CDR3 region has the sequence CASSPPGLSSYEQYF. The base sequence is TGTGCCAGCAGTCCCCCGGGACTTAGCTCCTACGAGCAGTACTTC.